Each of the 10 T cell receptor beta chains below was sequenced from the same sample in a study of T cells in Graves' hyperthyroidism and ophthalmopathy. Amplified TCR beta CDR3 regions came from RNA transcripts. When the TCR CDR3 underwent first-round RT-PCR, the HTBI primer set was used. From the multiplex PCR reads, TCRdb called clonotypes with MiXCR, one entry per CDR3 protein. The sample includes about 400,000 distinct CDR3 sequences, approximately 13% of them seen just once. The material sequenced was blood. These TCRs come from a woman younger than 35 with Graves' hyperthyroidism.

Details on this clonotype: It is likely a read error, because the conserved phenylalanine at the end of the CDR3 is missing. The chain has TRBV12-3 or TRBV12-4 and TRBJ2-5; 9 bases fit TRBD2. The CDR3 totals 16 residues. J gave up 2 bases and V 3 bases, and 7 bases lay outside the gene matches. CDR3 DNA: TGTGCCAGCAGTTTTTGGGATAGCGGGAGTCAAGAGACCCAGTACTCC. This translates into CASSFWDSGSQETQYS.

This clonotype was observed a few times. A much larger clone is a single base away; this may be a read error. V and J are TRBV28 and TRBJ2-7; D is perhaps TRBD2 (5 bases). V was pared by 6 bases and J by 6 bases, with 12 bases between. The germline V gene encodes CDR1 MDHEN and CDR2 SYDVKM. There are 12 residues in the CDR3. The CDR3 sequence is CASSRNRGEQYF. The CDR3 nucleotides are TGTGCCAGCAGCCGAAACCGGGGCGAGCAGTACTTC.

In its sample, this clonotype was seen a few times. V gene TRBV7-6 combines with J gene TRBJ2-5; maybe TRBD2 (6 bases). The CDR3 has 14 residues. Germline V lookup: CDR1 SGHVS, CDR2 FNYEAQ. Trimming took off 5 bases at V and 0 bases at J, with 10 bases between the two ends. CDR3 nucleotides: TGTGCCAGCAGCCGAGGAGGGTACCAAGAGACCCAGTACTTC. Residues: CASSRGGYQETQYF.

This chain uses TRBV20-1 with TRBJ1-3, with D unresolved. The CDR3 contains 13 residues. Trimming cost V 7 bases and J 0 bases, with 10 bases left between them. Germline assignment: CDR1 DFQATT and CDR2 SNEGSKA (reference sequence). The CDR3 sequence: CSVSRVSGNTIYF. CDR3 sequence (DNA): TGCAGTGTATCCCGGGTCTCTGGAAACACCATATATTTT.

This clonotype showed up many times. The chain has TRBV20-1 and TRBJ1-1; TRBD1 might be the D (5 bases). Germline V lookup: CDR1 DFQATT, CDR2 SNEGSKA (reference sequence). The CDR3 sequence is 14 residues long. Trimming stripped 0 bases from V and 0 bases from J, with 8 bases between. The CDR3 DNA reads TGCAGTGCTAGAGACAGGACATTGAACACTGAAGCTTTCTTT. This codes for CSARDRTLNTEAFF.

This clonotype was detected many times. The V gene is TRBV20-1, the J gene TRBJ2-1; D might be TRBD2 (5 bases). The CDR3 is 13 amino acids. From germline, CDR1 is DFQATT and CDR2 SNEGSKA (reference sequence). V gave up 5 bases and J gave up 8 bases, with 16 bases separating them. The CDR3 DNA reads as TGCAGTGCTCCCCAGCCGGGAATCCATGAGCAGTTCTTC. It codes for CSAPQPGIHEQFF.

This clonotype has a count of ten or more. The chain is built from TRBV20-1 and TRBJ2-5; 7 bases are shared with TRBD1. Germline V gives CDR1 DFQATT, CDR2 SNEGSKA (reference sequence). The CDR3 has 14 amino acids. V lost 0 bases, J lost 5 bases, and 6 bases stayed unmatched. In DNA form, the CDR3 reads TGCAGTGCTAGAGACGGGACAGCCGGGGAGACCCAGTACTTC. It specifies CSARDGTAGETQYF.

This clonotype was recorded many times. The V gene is TRBV9, the J gene TRBJ2-7, with D perhaps matching TRBD2 (7 bases). Germline CDR1 and CDR2: SGDLS and YYNGEE. CDR3 length equals 14 residues. V was pared by 3 bases and J by 5 bases, with 15 bases between. The CDR3 sequence is CASSGGGVGNEQYF. The DNA of the CDR3 is TGTGCCAGCAGCGGGGGGGGCGTGGGGAACGAGCAGTACTTC.

This clonotype was recorded many times. This chain links TRBV7-2 with TRBJ2-7; D assignment may be TRBD1 or TRBD2 (6 bases each). The CDR3 is made up of 13 amino acids. Germline V gives CDR1 SGHTA, CDR2 FQGNSA. V was clipped by 5 bases and J by 7 bases, with 15 bases between them. For the CDR3, the DNA is TGTGCCAGCAGCCCATGGGGGGCTGGGGAGCAGTACTTC. Its protein is CASSPWGAGEQYF.

As to this clonotype: Possible read error: a much larger clone is one base away. The chain couples TRBV5-1 to TRBJ2-7; D may be TRBD1 or TRBD2 (6 bases each). The CDR3 consists of 15 residues. V lost 4 bases and J lost 3, with 17 bases in between. Germline CDR1 is SGHRS and CDR2 is YFSETQ. This chain's CDR3 is CASSVSGSGDYEQYF. CDR3 in DNA: TGCGCCAGCAGCGTGAGCGGGTCAGGGGACTACGAGCAGTACTTC.